This TCR beta chain came from a study of cytomegalovirus exposure and HLA in healthy donors (dated by TCRdb to the late 2010s). Background on the whole study: An earlier analysis of 587 of the donors reported under 300 Gb of sequence data and 117 million unique TCR beta sequences obtained from around 190 million T cells. An early release covering 550 to 700 HLA-typed donors comprised approximately 290 gigabases of sequencing data and tens of millions of unique TCR sequences. Both class I and class II loci were covered by HLA typing, at four-digit resolution. All discovery cohort repertoires had been generated on a single sequencing platform. About five DR-DQ haplotypes were handled as single units for association and clustering because linkage in the cohort was strong. Donor age, sex, ethnicity and CMV serostatus were collected together with the repertoire data. The study combined high-throughput TCR immunosequencing, statistical association of individual TCRs with disease status, and machine learning to predict cytomegalovirus infection status. In a later genetic analysis, genome-wide SNP genotypes for about 65% of the roughly 670 donors were used, and that subset was treated as a discovery cohort. Rather than drawing on any new phenotypic data, the later analysis identified candidate immune exposures from TCR beta sequences and the way those sequences occurred across donors. An earlier analysis of several hundred of the donors used high-throughput TCR beta sequencing to judge whether each TCR beta V gene segment behaved as functional or pseudogenic. The T cell repertoires of 666 subjects were profiled by immunosequencing and related to cytomegalovirus serostatus. Along with the roughly 670-subject first cohort, a separate validation cohort of over a hundred different subjects was used. Among several hundred genotyped donors of the cohort, an average of roughly 230,000 unique TCR beta nucleotide sequences was sequenced per donor, of which about 19% were non-productive. Of the roughly 400 genotyped donors, over 65% fell in the genetic ancestry cluster associated with self-reported Caucasian donors. The study aimed to test whether cataloging public T cell receptors could reveal signatures of past pathogen exposure. To study patterns of TCR occurrence, a later analysis re-analyzed previously published TCR beta repertoires from 600 to 750 donors and added high-resolution HLA genotyping. Typing coverage varied by locus: roughly 620-640 donors for A, B, C, DRB1 and DQB1; under 550 for DQA1; approximately 610 for DPA1; around 490 for DPB1.

Trimming at the junction amounts to 2 bases on V and 4 bases on J, and the germline ends lie 6 bases apart. Including cysteine and phenylalanine, the CDR3 has 13 amino acids. Just the 39-base CDR3 DNA is kept, in frame starting at base 1. The germline V gene supplies CDR1 LGHNA and CDR2 YSLEER. Overall study outcomes, separate from this receptor: When HLA alleles, especially DR and DQ, strongly co-occurred, attributing TCR associations to individual alleles was difficult. For the cohort, immune exposure information was limited to CMV serostatus. The 87-base-pair reads could not distinguish some IMGT-functional V segments, including TRBV6-2 and TRBV6-3, so those segments were excluded. Roughly uniform sequencing depth across donors was assumed in presence/absence analyses, although this assumption may not hold. A total of 150 or so TCR beta chains were listed by the study as associated with cytomegalovirus. A later analysis found that HLA-associated TCR beta chains were more clonally expanded and had lower generation probabilities than equally common non-associated chains. Specific HLA alleles were associated with more than 15,000 TCR beta sequences at a false discovery rate of 0.05 in a later analysis. According to a later analysis, parvovirus B19, influenza, CMV and Epstein-Barr virus appeared linked to several top co-occurrence clusters. A further reported finding was that TCR beta sequences accurately predicted the HLA-A and HLA-B alleles for most subjects in the first cohort. An association between a missense DCLRE1C variant and V-gene and J-gene trimming of TCR beta chains was found in a later genetic analysis and replicated in an independent cohort. In this cohort, only TCR beta chains were sequenced, and detectable features were limited by the absence of alpha or paired-chain data. According to the authors, the approach could potentially be generalized to other disease states and immunological phenotypes. Because HLA typing was missing for some donors at each locus, association tests included only the typed subset. The earlier analysis of 587 of the donors excluded over 15 rarely observed V segments, including chromosome 9 orphons, because counts were too low. According to a later genetic analysis, donors in an Asian-associated ancestry cluster had fewer N-insertions in productive TCRs than the approximately 650-donor mean. An earlier analysis of roughly 570 of the donors showed that most TCR beta V segments appeared in productive rearrangements either about 90% or about 30% of the time, which broadly matched IMGT annotations. In a later analysis, TCR association rates were found to vary across HLA loci, with the most associated TCRs seen for DRB1 alleles and the fewest for HLA-C alleles. The classifier was reported to diagnose cytomegalovirus status with high specificity and sensitivity in both the original and validation cohorts. In vitro tests confirmed that a few of the cytomegalovirus-associated TCR beta chains recognize cytomegalovirus antigens. Most TCR sequences were seen in very few donors, while some public TCRs were found in many individuals. Correlated functional status among segregating V segments might reflect linkage disequilibrium, but an unknown experimental factor could not be ruled out. Most CMV-associated TCR beta chains appeared to be HLA-restricted in a later analysis, and the HLA associations seemed to be driven largely by CMV exposure. A group of highly shared sequence variants was considered likely to be a technical artifact of the sequencing pipeline.

The cohort consisted of some 670 healthy bone marrow donors. At the time of sampling, all cohort members were nominally healthy, though unrecorded immune exposures were likely present. The donor was CMV seropositive and belonged to the group of 250 to 350 seropositive cohort members. Each donor provided a peripheral blood sample, and peripheral blood mononuclear cells were used for TCR beta sequencing. Genomic DNA extraction from the blood cell samples was performed with the Qiagen DNeasy Blood Extraction Kit. To prepare the library, the immunoSEQ multiplex PCR assay was applied. For the multiplex PCR, a mixture combining 60 forward primers for TCR Vbeta segments and 13 reverse primers for TCR Jbeta segments was used. Amplification of the CDR3 region of rearranged TCR beta genes was performed with a multiplex PCR assay on genomic DNA. On the Illumina HiSeq System, the amplified TCR beta libraries were sequenced as 87-base-pair reads. For the original study's pipeline: In a later analysis, tens of millions of unique TCR beta chains were counted across the 500 to 850 repertoires, and roughly 11 million of these chains were shared by at least two donors. To remove PCR and sequencing errors, raw reads were error-corrected and collapsed into unique sequences using a nearest-neighbor algorithm that merged closely related sequences. V, D and J gene segments were assigned by aligning CDR3 sequences to IMGT reference sequences. For a sequence to be retained, a match of at least six nucleotides to both a V gene segment and a J gene segment was required. Rearrangements were called productive when the CDR3 lacked stop codons and stayed in frame with V and J; all others were non-productive. Following IMGT convention, CDR3 was defined as the stretch from the second conserved V-encoded cysteine up to the conserved J-encoded phenylalanine. Sequences without an unambiguous match to a single V gene segment were excluded from the earlier analysis of 587 of the donors. An earlier analysis of a few hundred of the donors classified V segments as functional when productive rearrangements were above 56.7% and as segregating when the standard deviation between donors was above 5%. A statistical classification framework was developed to diagnose cytomegalovirus status using the catalog of TCR beta chain sequences. A later analysis assigned V and J genes by comparing TCR nucleotide sequences with IMGT/GENE-DB human TR gene sequences. A later analysis assigned CDR3 sequences and most-parsimonious VDJ recombination scenarios with the TCRdist pipeline. In a later analysis, each TCR beta chain was defined by its CDR3 amino acid sequence together with its V-gene family, and reads without a unique V-gene family were excluded. As a way to deal with suspected cross-contamination and a sequencing artifact, a later analysis dropped 450 to 700 nucleotide sequences that were highly shared and had low generation probability. For each public chain, a later analysis derived a clonal expansion index from normalized ranks of inferred template counts within each repertoire. A later analysis computed generation probabilities with a VDJ recombination model fitted to out-of-frame rearrangements, and checked the results against IGoR. A later analysis scored TCR-TCR, TCR-HLA and TCR-CMV co-occurrence with hypergeometric tests, applying a repertoire-size bias correction to TCR pairs. False discovery rates were estimated in a later analysis by permuting HLA or CMV assignments 20 times. A later analysis grouped co-occurring TCRs with DBSCAN, adding TCRdist sequence similarity when clustering within HLA-allele-positive subsets. Repertoires with fewer than 30,000 or more than 120,000 public chains were left out of co-occurrence clustering, as were five repertoires with anomalous nucleotide sharing. As stored in TCRdb, this immuneACCESS dataset retains in-frame rearrangements with V and J assigned. A fraction of the clones does not appear; measured against another copy, unresolved V genes explain less than half of the discrepancy, and the remainder lacks a known reason. That table furnishes V, J and clone size, whereas the DNA furnished D and trimming. The sample includes around 65,000 clones, with approximately 77% observed a single time. 7.4% of the sample lies in the top ten.

Regarding this clone: Its antigen remains unidentified. Base qualities are not provided; no much larger clone lies one nucleotide away.

The sequence is built from TRBV4-3 and TRBJ2-1; confidence is insufficient to name the D gene. The receptor was derived from a woman aged 25 to 39 in good health and CMV-seropositive. Sequenced sample: PBMCs. DNA sequence: TGCGCCAGCAGCCAAACATTGTACAATGAGCAGTTCTTC. This yields the protein CASSQTLYNEQFF.